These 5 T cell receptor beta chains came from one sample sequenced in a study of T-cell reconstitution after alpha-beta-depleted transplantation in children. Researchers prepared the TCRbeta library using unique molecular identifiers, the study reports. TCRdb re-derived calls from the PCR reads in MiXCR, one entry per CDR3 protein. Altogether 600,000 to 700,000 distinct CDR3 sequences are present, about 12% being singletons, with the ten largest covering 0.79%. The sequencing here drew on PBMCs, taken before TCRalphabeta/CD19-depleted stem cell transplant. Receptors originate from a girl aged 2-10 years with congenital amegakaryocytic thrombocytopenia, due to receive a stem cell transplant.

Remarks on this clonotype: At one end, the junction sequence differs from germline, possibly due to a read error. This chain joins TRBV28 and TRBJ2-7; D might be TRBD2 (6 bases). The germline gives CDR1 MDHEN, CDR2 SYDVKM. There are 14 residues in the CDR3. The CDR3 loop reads CASTKLARTYVQYF. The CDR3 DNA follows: TGTGCCAGCACCAAACTAGCCCGAACTTACGTGCAGTACTTC.

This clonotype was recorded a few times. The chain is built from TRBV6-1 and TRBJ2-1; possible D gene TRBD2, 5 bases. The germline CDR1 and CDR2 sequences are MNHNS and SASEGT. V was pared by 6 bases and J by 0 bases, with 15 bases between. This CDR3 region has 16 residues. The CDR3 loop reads CASRNRAVSSYNEQFF. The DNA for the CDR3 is TGTGCCAGCAGGAACCGAGCGGTGAGCTCCTACAATGAGCAGTTCTTC.

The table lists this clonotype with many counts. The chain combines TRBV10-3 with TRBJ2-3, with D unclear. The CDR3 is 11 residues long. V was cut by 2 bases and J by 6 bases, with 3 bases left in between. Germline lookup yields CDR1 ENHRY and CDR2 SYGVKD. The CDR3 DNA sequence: TGTGCCATCAGTGAGGGGGATACGCAGTATTTT. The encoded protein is CAISEGDTQYF.

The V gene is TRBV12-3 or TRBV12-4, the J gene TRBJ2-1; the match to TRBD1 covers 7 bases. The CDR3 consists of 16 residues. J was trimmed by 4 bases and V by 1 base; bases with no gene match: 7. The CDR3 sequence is CASSLVSGGWYNEQFF. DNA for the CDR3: TGTGCCAGCAGTTTAGTGTCAGGGGGATGGTACAATGAGCAGTTCTTC.

As DNA, the CDR3 is TGTGCCAGCAGTTTTCCGACAGGGAGAGACTATGGCTACACCTTC. As protein: CASSFPTGRDYGYTF. V usage is TRBV12-3 or TRBV12-4 and J usage is TRBJ1-2, with 7 bases identical to TRBD1. Losses at the gene ends were 3 bases for V and 3 bases for J; bases not matched to a gene: 7. This CDR3 has 15 amino acids.